The following is a TCR beta chain sequence with its context. Its specificity is not known. Via MiXCR, TCRdb re-called the RT-PCR reads, giving one row per CDR3 protein. The repertoire includes fewer than 700,000 distinct CDR3 sequences, 10% to 15% of them detected once, and around 12% sits in the top ten. This entry comes from a study of response to subunit inactivated influenza vaccine. Study-wide findings and caveats: Researchers suggested that each seasonal influenza vaccination recruits few new T cells.

Material: PBMCs from blood, obtained 35 to 45 days after vaccination. The receptor comes from a man in his fifties or sixties who received an inactivated influenza vaccine.

This CDR3 reads CASNNWGGVTDTQYF. The CDR3 DNA is TGTGCCAGCAACAACTGGGGCGGGGTCACAGATACGCAGTATTTT. The rearrangement joins TRBV5-8 to TRBJ2-3; maybe TRBD2 (6 bases). The germline V gene has CDR1 SGHTS and CDR2 YDEGEE. Trimming removed 6 bases at V and 2 bases at J, with 16 bases between. The CDR3 has 15 amino acids.